These T cell receptor beta chains were read from a single sample in a study of T cells in Graves' hyperthyroidism and ophthalmopathy. One entry per CDR3 protein results from TCRdb running MiXCR on the multiplex PCR reads. The repertoire holds hundreds of thousands of distinct CDR3 sequences, with about 15% as singletons. Sequencing was done on a sample of blood. The receptors were gathered from a woman in her twenties or thirties with Graves' hyperthyroidism. Both conserved end residues are part of each CDR3. D genes are given only for firm matches. The size field is filled for only some rows; it gives once, few, many or a size class.

V gene	D gene	clone size	J gene	CDR3 protein	CDR3 DNA
TRBV28	.	many	TRBJ1-2	CASQGSYHGYTF	TGTGCCAGCCAGGGGTCGTATCATGGCTACACCTTC
TRBV19	TRBD2	many	TRBJ2-3	CATQRTSGRAADTQYF	TGTGCCACCCAGAGGACTAGCGGGAGAGCCGCAGATACGCAGTATTTT
TRBV20-1	.	few	TRBJ2-7	CSAGQPNRDLTYEQYF	TGCAGTGCGGGACAACCCAACCGGGACTTAACCTACGAGCAGTACTTC
TRBV24-1	.	many	TRBJ2-5	CATSDLRETQYF	TGTGCCACCAGTGACCTCCGGGAGACCCAGTACTTC
TRBV28	.	many	TRBJ1-5	CASRADDTGPQHF	TGTGCCAGCAGGGCTGATGATACGGGGCCCCAGCATTTT
TRBV6-1	.	.	TRBJ2-5	CASSYIGEMETQYF	TGTGCCAGCAGTTATATTGGGGAGATGGAGACCCAGTACTTC
TRBV7-2	.	few	TRBJ2-3	CASAVGPLGDTQYF	TGTGCCAGCGCTGTAGGCCCGTTAGGAGATACGCAGTATTTT
TRBV30	.	.	TRBJ2-1	CAWGFRGNNKQFF	TGTGCCTGGGGCTTTCGTGGGAACAATAAGCAGTTCTTC
TRBV2	.	.	TRBJ2-3	CASSPRWGLSRDTQYF	TGTGCCAGCAGTCCCCGGTGGGGGCTCTCGCGGGATACGCAGTATTTT
TRBV6-4	.	.	TRBJ2-1	CASGRDGSSNEQFF	TGTGCCAGCGGGCGCGACGGGAGCAGCAATGAGCAGTTCTTC
TRBV13	.	many	TRBJ2-7	CASSTGPTYEQYF	TGTGCCAGCAGCACCGGTCCCACCTACGAGCAGTACTTC
TRBV28	.	few	TRBJ1-1	CASRRTLDTEAFF	TGTGCCAGCAGACGCACATTGGACACTGAAGCTTTCTTT